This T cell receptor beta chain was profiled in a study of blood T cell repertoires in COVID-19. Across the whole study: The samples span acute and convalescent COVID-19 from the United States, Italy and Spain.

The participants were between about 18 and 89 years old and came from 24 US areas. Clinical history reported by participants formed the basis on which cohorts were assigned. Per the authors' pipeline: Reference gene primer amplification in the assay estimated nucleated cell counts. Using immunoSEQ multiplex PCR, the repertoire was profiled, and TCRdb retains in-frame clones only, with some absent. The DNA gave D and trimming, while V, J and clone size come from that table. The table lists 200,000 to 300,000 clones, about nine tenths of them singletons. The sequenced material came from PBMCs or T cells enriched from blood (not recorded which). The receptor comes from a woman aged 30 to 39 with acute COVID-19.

The CDR3 DNA reads TGTGCCTGGAGTGACATTTTGAATGAGCAGTTCTTC. It codes for CAWSDILNEQFF. The J gene is TRBJ2-1, the V gene TRBV30; D is unclear. In germline, CDR1 is GTSNPN, CDR2 SVGIG (reference sequence). Deletions cut 1 base from V and 7 bases from J, with 8 bases between. The CDR3 loop spans 12 amino acids.